This T cell receptor beta chain is from a study of blood T cell repertoires in COVID-19. Measured with immunoSEQ multiplex PCR; TCRdb has only the in-frame clones, and not every one. The table has fewer than 110,000 clones, 85% to 95% seen once. CDR3 length equals 14 residues. The junction had 6 bases not matched to a gene; V was cut back by 4 bases and J by 5 bases. Germline V gene lookup returns CDR1 SQVTM and CDR2 ANQGSEA. This chain links TRBV29-1 with TRBJ2-2; TRBD2 matches 8 bases. This clonotype was sampled from a man aged 45-60 years with active COVID-19. The sequenced material came from peripheral blood. The CDR3 DNA sequence: TGCAGCGTTGGAAGGACGGGAGGGACCGGGGAGCTGTTTTTT. Translating gives CSVGRTGGTGELFF.